A single sample gave rise to the 18 T cell receptor beta chains below, sequenced in a study of T cell changes during pregnancy in multiple sclerosis. The method was immunoSEQ multiplex PCR; TCRdb's version includes in-frame clones alone and lacks a portion of them. The data show 30,000 to 35,000 clones, with around nine tenths seen just once and about 10% held by the top ten. The sequencing used CD8+ T cells from peripheral blood mononuclear cells, collected before pregnancy. Receptors were obtained from a female donor with multiple sclerosis, enrolled in a pregnancy study.

A single count supports this clone. CDR3 DNA sequence: TGTGCCAGCAGCTTAGGGGACACCGCCTATGGCTACACCTTC. This encodes CASSLGDTAYGYTF. The chain couples TRBV7-6 to TRBJ1-2, with D possibly TRBD1 on 6 matching bases. The CDR3 has 14 residues. The V and J ends lost 1 base and 4 bases respectively, with 10 bases between them. CDR1 and CDR2 from the germline V gene are SGHVS and FNYEAQ.

This chain uses TRBV6-4 with TRBJ2-2; TRBD2 matches 8 bases. With V trimmed by 3 bases and J by 2 bases, 5 bases remained unmatched. CDR1 and CDR2 (germline): MRHNA, SNTAGT. This CDR3 is 16 amino acids long. The CDR3 region has the DNA TGTGCCAGCAGTGAGAATGCGGGGGGAAACACCGGGGAGCTGTTTTTT. Translation gives CASSENAGGNTGELFF.

The V call is TRBV2, the J call TRBJ1-2, with D possibly TRBD1 on 6 matching bases. CDR3 size: 15 residues. The germline CDR1 and CDR2 sequences are SNHLY and FYNNEI. Trimming removed 5 bases at V and 4 bases at J, with 17 bases between. CDR3 nucleotide sequence: TGTGCCAGCAGTCCAAGAGACAGGATAAGCTATGGCTACACCTTC. Translation: CASSPRDRISYGYTF.

The chain carries TRBV6-5 and TRBJ1-2; no firm D call. V lost 6 bases, J lost 4 bases, and 12 bases lay in between. From germline, CDR1 is MNHEY and CDR2 SVGAGI. This CDR3 has 13 amino acids. CDR3 region: CASSLGLFYGYTF. DNA for the CDR3: TGTGCCAGCAGCCTAGGACTGTTCTATGGCTACACCTTC.

The sample holds a few counts of this clone. J is TRBJ1-5 and V is TRBV12-5; TRBD1 matches at 8 bases. The CDR3 covers 14 residues. The germline V gene encodes CDR1 LGHNT and CDR2 FRNRAP. V dropped 4 bases and J dropped 11; count of bases not matched to a gene: 10. The CDR3 bases are TGTGCTAGTGGTTACGGGACAGGCCCTTCGACCCAGCATTTT. Translation gives CASGYGTGPSTQHF.

The chain has TRBV6-5 and TRBJ1-1; D unclear. Germline CDR1 reads MNHEY; CDR2 reads SVGAGI. V gave up 7 bases and J gave up 3 bases, with 15 bases separating them. The CDR3 consists of 14 residues. CDR3 in DNA: TGTGCCAGCACCCCTTTGTTTAGCGACACTGAAGCTTTCTTT. Its protein product is CASTPLFSDTEAFF.

V is TRBV7-9 and J is TRBJ2-7; 8 nucleotides align to TRBD1. The CDR3 runs to 15 residues. Germline assignment: CDR1 SEHNR and CDR2 FQNEAQ (reference sequence). The J segment lost 6 bases and the V segment lost 5 bases, leaving 12 bases of the junction unmatched. The CDR3 is CASSPSPTGVVEQYF. CDR3 DNA: TGTGCCAGCAGCCCTAGCCCGACAGGGGTGGTCGAGCAGTACTTC.

The chain joins TRBV13 to TRBJ2-7; the D gene is possibly TRBD2 (5 bases). This CDR3 spans 14 amino acids. The ends were cut back, 4 bases at V and 5 bases at J, with 15 bases in the middle. The germline V gene has CDR1 PRHDT and CDR2 FYEKMQ (reference sequence). CDR3 sequence: CASSYATREDEQYF. CDR3 DNA: TGTGCCAGCAGCTATGCTACTAGGGAAGACGAGCAGTACTTC.

The chain carries TRBV5-6 and TRBJ1-1; D possibly corresponds to TRBD1 (5 bases). CDR3 length: 14 residues. Germline V gene lookup returns CDR1 SGHDT and CDR2 YYEEEE. Trimming removed 2 bases at V and 1 base at J, with 9 bases between. Here the CDR3 DNA reads TGTGCCAGCAGCTTCGGACACCCGAACACTGAAGCTTTCTTT. Translating gives CASSFGHPNTEAFF.

This sequence joins TRBV19 and TRBJ1-1; D is perhaps TRBD1 (5 bases). V dropped 2 bases and J dropped 12 bases, with 22 bases sitting between them. Germline CDR1 and CDR2: LNHDA and SQIVND (reference sequence). The CDR3 spans 15 residues. The CDR3 loop is CASSIIASGTHRSFF. CDR3 DNA sequence: TGTGCCAGTAGTATAATCGCCAGCGGGACCCATAGGTCTTTCTTT.

This clone was found many times. The genes are TRBV6-5 and TRBJ1-1, with D maybe TRBD1 (5 bases). This CDR3 is 14 amino acids long. The germline gives CDR1 MNHEY, CDR2 SVGAGI. With 5 bases removed from V and 1 base from J, the gap between germline ends came to 11 bases. The CDR3 loop is CASSQTETNTEAFF. Here the CDR3 DNA reads TGTGCCAGCAGTCAGACAGAAACGAACACTGAAGCTTTCTTT.

The chain couples TRBV5-1 to TRBJ1-1, with a possible D match to TRBD1 (5 bases). The V end lost 3 bases, the J end lost 5 bases, and 14 bases lay between the germline ends. The CDR3 is 14 residues long. Germline CDR1 reads SGHRS; CDR2 reads YFSETQ. CDR3 sequence: CASSSYQGSTEAFF. The CDR3, as DNA: TGCGCCAGCAGCTCGTACCAGGGTTCAACTGAAGCTTTCTTT.

The rearrangement links TRBV30 to TRBJ2-7; D perhaps matches TRBD2 (6 bases). CDR1 is GTSNPN, CDR2 SVGIG, per germline (reference sequence). This CDR3 has 11 residues. Trimming took 8 bases from V and 3 from J, leaving 11 bases between them. The CDR3, as DNA: TGTGCCGCGGGACCGAGCTACGAGCAGTACTTC. This sequence encodes CAAGPSYEQYF.

This rearrangement joins TRBV6-4 to TRBJ2-1, with D possibly being TRBD1 (5 bases). Germline V gives CDR1 MRHNA, CDR2 SNTAGT. The ends were cut back, 5 bases at V and 7 bases at J, with 15 bases in the middle. The CDR3 is 14 residues long. The CDR3 coding sequence is TGTGCCAGCAGTTTGGGGCCCGGCGGTAATGAGCAGTTCTTC. Translation: CASSLGPGGNEQFF.

V usage is TRBV9 and J usage is TRBJ2-7; possible D gene TRBD1, 6 bases. The germline gives CDR1 SGDLS, CDR2 YYNGEE. The CDR3 is 16 amino acids. Trimming shortened V by 3 bases and J by 0 bases, and 16 bases separated the two germline ends. The CDR3 DNA is TGTGCCAGCAGCGCCACGGACAGATCCCACTCCTACGAGCAGTACTTC. Amino acids: CASSATDRSHSYEQYF.

The chain has TRBV28 and TRBJ2-4; D is unresolved. The CDR3 covers 15 residues. Germline CDR1 and CDR2: MDHEN and SYDVKM. V was cut by 5 bases and J by 0 bases, with 11 bases left in between. CDR3 in DNA: TGTGCCAGCAGTGACTCAGAGGTAGCCAAAAACATTCAGTACTTC. Translated: CASSDSEVAKNIQYF.

The V and J genes are TRBV6-1 and TRBJ2-1; TRBD2 matches at 9 bases. The V segment lost 7 bases and the J segment 9 bases; nucleotides outside the gene matches: 10. CDR1 is MNHNS and CDR2 is SASEGT in the germline V gene. This CDR3 has 14 amino acids. CDR3 sequence: CASTAGRGGREQFF. For the CDR3, the DNA is TGTGCCAGCACAGCGGGGCGGGGGGGCCGTGAGCAGTTCTTC.

Of note for this clone: Germline is not matched at one junction end, which may reflect a read error. The chain links TRBV7-9 to TRBJ1-5, with a weak D call TRBD1 (6 bases). This CDR3 is 17 amino acids long. Germline CDR1 and CDR2: SEHNR and FQNEAQ (reference sequence). CDR3 sequence reads: CASSPLGTLYSNRPQHF. The CDR3 nucleotides are TGTGCCAGCAGCCCCCTCGGGACACTTTATAGCAATCGGCCCCAGCATTTT.